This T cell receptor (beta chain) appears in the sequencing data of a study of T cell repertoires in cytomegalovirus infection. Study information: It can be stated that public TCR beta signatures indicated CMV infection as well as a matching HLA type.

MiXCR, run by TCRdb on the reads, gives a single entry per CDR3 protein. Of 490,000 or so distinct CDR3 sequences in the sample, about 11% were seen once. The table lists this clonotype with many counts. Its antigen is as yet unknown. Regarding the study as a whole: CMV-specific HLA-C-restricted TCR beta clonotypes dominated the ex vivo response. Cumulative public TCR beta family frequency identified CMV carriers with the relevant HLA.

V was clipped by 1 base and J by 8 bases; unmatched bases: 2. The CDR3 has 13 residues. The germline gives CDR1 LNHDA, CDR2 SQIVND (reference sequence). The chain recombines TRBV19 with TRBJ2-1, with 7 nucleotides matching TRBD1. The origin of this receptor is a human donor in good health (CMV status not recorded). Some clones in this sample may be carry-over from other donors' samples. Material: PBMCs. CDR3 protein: CASSIGGGDEQFF. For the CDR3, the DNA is TGTGCCAGTAGTATAGGAGGGGGCGATGAGCAGTTCTTC.